The 20 T cell receptor beta chains given below trace back to one sample, sequenced in a study of shared clonotypes between healthy human individuals. Assay: immunoSEQ multiplex PCR; the TCRdb copy retains only in-frame clones and omits some. This repertoire shows 2 million to 2.5 million clones, approximately 93% found once; its top ten account for roughly 0.36%. Sequenced material: naive CD4+ T cells from PBMCs. The subset is: CD45RA+ positively selected. The receptors were gathered from a man between 18 and 29 years old in good health. Some clones in this sample may be carry-over from other donors' samples.

CDR3 in DNA: TGTGCCAGCAGCGTGGACAGGGGTGACACCATATATTTT. It yields the protein CASSVDRGDTIYF. The genes are TRBV7-2 and TRBJ1-3; 9 nucleotides agree with TRBD1. Trimming cost V 5 bases and J 8 bases; bases outside gene matches: 4. Germline assignment: CDR1 SGHTA and CDR2 FQGNSA. CDR3 length equals 13 residues. Based on the CDR3 plus reference TRBV7-2 and TRBJ1-3, the full variable domain is GAGVSQSPSNKVTEKGKDVELRCDPISGHTALYWYRQSLGQGLEFLIYFQGNSAPDKSGLPSDRFSAERTGGSVSTLTIQRTQQEDSAVYLCASSVDRGDTIYFGEGSWLTVV.

The chain joins TRBV29-1 to TRBJ2-7; 9 bases match TRBD1. Per the germline V gene, CDR1 is SQVTM and CDR2 is ANQGSEA. This CDR3 comprises 13 residues. The V and J ends lost 6 bases and 2 bases, in that order; junction bases with no gene match: 5. CDR3 in amino acids: CSVPGQGTYEQYF. The CDR3 DNA is TGCAGCGTGCCGGGACAGGGAACCTACGAGCAGTACTTC.

The chain employs TRBV5-5 and TRBJ2-7; D is undetermined. The CDR3 runs to 14 residues. V lost 0 bases and J 2 bases, leaving 9 bases between the germline ends. CDR1 and CDR2 from the germline V gene are SGHKS and YYEKEE (reference sequence). This CDR3 is CASSLGLNTYEQYF. For the CDR3, the DNA is TGTGCCAGCAGCTTGGGACTGAATACCTACGAGCAGTACTTC.

The rearrangement joins TRBV5-1 to TRBJ1-3; D not certain. The CDR3 covers 15 residues. V gave up 4 bases and J gave up 4 bases, with 15 bases separating them. Germline loops: CDR1 SGHRS, CDR2 YFSETQ. For the CDR3, the DNA is TGCGCCAGCAGCCCCCGGAGGGAGGCAGGAAACACCATATATTTT. This codes for CASSPRREAGNTIYF.

The V gene is TRBV7-2, the J gene TRBJ2-7; 9 nucleotides align to TRBD2. The V gene end was trimmed by 1 base and the J gene end by 0 bases; junction bases not matched to a gene: 7. This CDR3 comprises 17 residues. Germline CDR1 is SGHTA and CDR2 is FQGNSA. CDR3 bases: TGTGCCAGCAGCTTAGTACCTAGCGGGATTAGCTCCTACGAGCAGTACTTC. Translation gives CASSLVPSGISSYEQYF.

The chain is built from TRBV5-6 and TRBJ1-1; 7 bases fit TRBD1. The CDR3 consists of 15 residues. Germline values: CDR1 SGHDT, CDR2 YYEEEE. V shed 0 bases and J 4 bases; nucleotides not matched to a gene: 6. CDR3 residues: CASSLARGVVTEAFF. The CDR3 region has the DNA TGTGCCAGCAGCTTGGCCAGGGGGGTGGTCACTGAAGCTTTCTTT.

The CDR3 DNA reads as TGTGCCAGCTCACGTACCTACAGGGTGGGGAACACTGAAGCTTTCTTT. This translates into CASSRTYRVGNTEAFF. The gene calls are TRBV18 and TRBJ1-1; D might be TRBD1 (6 bases). Germline V lookup: CDR1 KGHSH, CDR2 LQKENI. V lost 4 bases and J lost 1, with 16 bases in between. CDR3 length equals 16 residues.

This rearrangement joins TRBV11-2 to TRBJ2-5; 7 bases are shared with TRBD2. The CDR3 contains 18 residues. Losses at the gene ends were 1 base for V and 3 bases for J; bases not matched to a gene: 14. In germline, CDR1 is SGHAT, CDR2 FQNNGV. The CDR3 DNA reads TGTGCCAGCAGCTTAGGCGGGACCCGCGCTAGCGGAAAAGAGACCCAGTACTTC. Protein: CASSLGGTRASGKETQYF.

This sequence joins TRBV10-3 and TRBJ2-3; D is ambiguous. CDR1 is ENHRY, CDR2 SYGVKD, per germline. With 11 bases removed from V and 2 bases from J, the gap between germline ends came to 14 bases. This CDR3 spans 13 amino acids. As DNA, the CDR3 is TGTGCCTTGGGTACGGAGTACACAGATACGCAGTATTTT. It specifies CALGTEYTDTQYF.

The chain is built from TRBV2 and TRBJ2-5; D is unresolved. The ends were cut back, 0 bases at V and 5 bases at J, with 13 bases in the middle. Per germline, CDR1 SNHLY and CDR2 FYNNEI. This CDR3 is 15 amino acids long. The chain's CDR3 is CASSEAEPPSETQYF. In DNA, the CDR3 is TGTGCCAGCAGTGAAGCGGAGCCCCCTTCGGAGACCCAGTACTTC.

The rearrangement links TRBV7-3 to TRBJ2-3; D possibly uses TRBD1 or TRBD2 (6 bases each). Looked up from germline, CDR1 is SGHTA and CDR2 is FQGTGA. The V gene lost 5 bases and the J gene lost 4 bases, with 13 bases spanning the gap. This CDR3 is 14 amino acids long. CDR3 in amino acids: CASSAGHGADTQYF. The CDR3 DNA sequence: TGTGCCAGCAGCGCGGGACACGGGGCAGATACGCAGTATTTT.

The rearrangement links TRBV29-1 to TRBJ2-5; 8 nucleotides line up with TRBD2. The CDR3 spans 13 residues. V gave up 6 bases and J gave up 7 bases; unmatched junction bases: 10. The V gene's germline CDR1 is SQVTM and CDR2 ANQGSEA. The CDR3: CSVGGLASGTQYF. As DNA, the CDR3 is TGCAGCGTAGGCGGACTAGCTTCCGGGACCCAGTACTTC.

This rearrangement joins TRBV2 to TRBJ2-7, with D uncertain. CDR1 and CDR2 (germline): SNHLY, FYNNEI. The CDR3 is 16 amino acids. Trimming took off 4 bases at V and 1 base at J, with 17 bases between the two ends. The CDR3 nucleotides are TGTGCCAGCAGTGGATGGGATCTCCAAAGTTCCTACGAGCAGTACTTC. Translating it yields CASSGWDLQSSYEQYF.

V and J are TRBV2 and TRBJ1-4; 9 bases match TRBD1. In germline, CDR1 is SNHLY, CDR2 FYNNEI. The CDR3 runs to 14 residues. V was pared by 7 bases and J by 11 bases, with 11 bases of the junction left unmatched. The CDR3 bases are TGTGCCAGCACCCAGGGACAGGGAGGGAGGAAACTGTTTTTT. Its translation is CASTQGQGGRKLFF.

This clone was observed a single time. This sequence joins TRBV28 and TRBJ2-7, with TRBD1 identical over 7 bases. J was trimmed by 11 bases and V by 6 bases; bases with no gene match: 10. The germline CDR1 and CDR2 sequences are MDHEN and SYDVKM. This CDR3 has 12 amino acids. Here the CDR3 reads CASSLSPGTEYF. CDR3 DNA: TGTGCCAGCAGCCTTTCCCCGGGGACAGAGTACTTC.

This chain joins TRBV28 and TRBJ2-1; tentative D call: TRBD1 (5 bases). The V gene's germline CDR1 is MDHEN and CDR2 SYDVKM. V lost 8 bases and J lost 2, with 19 bases in between. The CDR3 length is 16 residues. For the CDR3, the DNA is TGTGCCAGCGTCAGTGGGGCTAGTAGAGCCTACAATGAGCAGTTCTTC. Translated, it gives CASVSGASRAYNEQFF.

The V and J genes are TRBV28 and TRBJ1-2, with no clear D. V lost 5 bases, J lost 7 bases, and 11 bases lay in between. Germline V gene lookup returns CDR1 MDHEN and CDR2 SYDVKM. CDR3 size: 12 residues. In nucleotides, the CDR3 is TGTGCCAGCAGTCTCGAGGGCGCTGGCTACACCTTC. This translates into CASSLEGAGYTF.

This chain uses TRBV28 with TRBJ2-7; D uncertain. This CDR3 has 17 amino acids. The germline V gene has CDR1 MDHEN and CDR2 SYDVKM. Trimming left V 6 bases short and J 0 bases short, with 21 bases between. DNA of the CDR3: TGTGCCAGCAGCCCCATCGACCTCCTCCGGAGCTCCTACGAGCAGTACTTC. Amino acid sequence: CASSPIDLLRSSYEQYF.

The chain uses TRBV27 and TRBJ2-3; the match to TRBD1 covers 11 bases. Germline CDR1 is MNHEY and CDR2 is SMNVEV (reference sequence). This CDR3 is 15 amino acids long. J gave up 4 bases and V 6 bases, and 6 bases lay outside the gene matches. The CDR3: CASRTGQGVSDTQYF. As DNA, the CDR3 is TGTGCCAGCAGAACGGGACAGGGGGTTTCAGATACGCAGTATTTT.

V is TRBV7-3 and J is TRBJ1-1; 8 positions agree with TRBD1. The ends lost 4 bases at V and 5 bases at J; junction bases unmatched: 6. The germline gives CDR1 SGHTA, CDR2 FQGTGA. The CDR3 has 14 amino acids. The CDR3 spells CASSWTGKGTEAFF. The DNA for the CDR3 is TGTGCCAGCAGCTGGACAGGGAAGGGAACTGAAGCTTTCTTT.